Described below is a single T cell receptor beta chain sequence and its context. What it binds is not known. This entry comes from a study of T-cell memory formation after mild COVID-19. The wider study: TCR clustering was largely donor specific.

The junction had 6 bases not matched to a gene; V was cut back by 5 bases and J by 0 bases. This CDR3 contains 15 residues. A single record per CDR3 protein comes from TCRdb applying MiXCR to the 5' RACE reads. The sample lists 450,000 or so distinct CDR3 sequences, 20% occurring once. Study observations and caveats: CD4+ clones that contracted lay mainly in CM and EM; CD8+ ones lay in EMRA.

Specimen: PBMCs or a T cell subset sorted from them (not recorded which). This clonotype was sampled from an adult woman who had mild COVID-19 (a few samples of this study predate the infection). Cell type and time point are not known. The J gene is TRBJ1-2, the V gene TRBV12-3 or TRBV12-4; 7 nucleotides agree with TRBD1. CDR3 protein: CASSLGQDPNYGYTF. Here the CDR3 DNA reads TGTGCCAGCAGTCTCGGACAGGATCCTAACTATGGCTACACCTTC.